This TCR beta chain was captured by sequencing in a study of shared clonotypes between healthy human individuals. CDR1 SNHLY and CDR2 FYNNEI come from the germline V gene. V shed 1 base and J shed 8 bases, with 18 bases lying between them. This CDR3 is built from 16 residues. Recent vaccinations or acute infections were absent in the healthy HIV-negative adult donors. Libraries were prepared by immunoSEQ multiplex PCR; TCRdb keeps only in-frame clonotypes and omits some of them. The table shows about 480,000 clones, with about 79% occurring only once. This sequence originates from a middle-aged woman in good health. Some clones in this sample may be carry-over from other donors' samples. The sequenced material came from PBMCs. The chain carries TRBV2 and TRBJ2-1; a possible D gene is TRBD2 (6 bases). The CDR3, as DNA: TGTGCCAGCAGTGAAGTGTCTAGCGCCCTCGGCGATGAGCAGTTCTTC. Its protein product is CASSEVSSALGDEQFF.